The rows below give T cell receptor beta chains drawn from one sample of a study of blood T cell repertoires in COVID-19. TCRdb keeps only in-frame clones here, not all; method: immunoSEQ multiplex PCR. There are about 240,000 clones in the sample; about 79% occur only once, and roughly 9.6% lies in the top ten. Sequenced sample: peripheral blood. These receptors all stem from a woman of 80 years or more with acute or convalescent COVID-19. Each CDR3 is given with its conserved first and last residue. The order of the fields is clone size, V gene, D gene, J gene, CDR3 DNA, CDR3 protein. The D gene is left open where the match is weak. Expanded clones get a size class; other rows say once, few or many, or leave the size out.

.	TRBV23-1	.	TRBJ2-7	TGCGCCAGCAGTCATGGGGGCTCGCACGAGCAGTACTTC	CASSHGGSHEQYF
.	TRBV28	.	TRBJ1-1	TGTGCCAGCAGTCTCCGCGGGGGGCCGAGGAACACTGAAGCTTTCTTT	CASSLRGGPRNTEAFF
.	TRBV15	.	TRBJ1-5	TGTGCCACCAGCAGAGATTTGGGAGCCGGTCAGCATTTT	CATSRDLGAGQHF
.	TRBV5-4	.	TRBJ1-5	TGTGCCAGCAGCTTGTACGGAGGGAGCAATCAGCCCCAGCATTTT	CASSLYGGSNQPQHF
.	TRBV4-1	.	TRBJ2-1	TGCGCCAGCAGCCAAGGAACAGTCAATGAGCAGTTCTTC	CASSQGTVNEQFF
.	TRBV3-1/TRBV3-2	TRBD1	TRBJ2-6	TGTGCCAGCAGCCAAACCGGGACAGGGGGCCCTGGGGCCAACGTCCTGACTTTC	CASSQTGTGGPGANVLTF
.	TRBV18	TRBD1	TRBJ2-1	TGTGCCAGCTTTAGACAGGGGGCAAGTGAGCAGTTCTTC	CASFRQGASEQFF
.	TRBV11-2	.	TRBJ2-1	TGTGCCAGCAGCCCAGCCTTTCGGGGGAGCTCCTACAATGAGCAGTTCTTC	CASSPAFRGSSYNEQFF
.	TRBV6-5	.	TRBJ1-2	TGTGCCAGCTTTCGCGGGGGGCTTGGCTATGGCTACACCTTC	CASFRGGLGYGYTF
.	TRBV3-1/TRBV3-2	.	TRBJ1-2	TGTGCCAGCAGTCACAGGGATGGCTACACCTTC	CASSHRDGYTF
.	TRBV18	TRBD1	TRBJ2-4	TGTGCCAGCTCACTGGACAGGGATTCCTTCCTTCAGTACTTC	CASSLDRDSFLQYF
.	TRBV10-1	TRBD2	TRBJ2-3	TGCGCCAGCAGTGAGTCGTCTAGCGGGGGGATGTATTTT	CASSESSSGGMYF
.	TRBV29-1	.	TRBJ1-1	TGCAGCGTGACATTCGAGACGAACACTGAAGCTTTCTTT	CSVTFETNTEAFF
.	TRBV2	.	TRBJ1-1	TGTGCCAGCAGTGACCCTTACACTGAAGCTTTCTTT	CASSDPYTEAFF
.	TRBV19	.	TRBJ1-6	TGTGCCAGTAAGGACGTTCGGGGTTATAATTCACCCCTCCACTTT	CASKDVRGYNSPLHF
.	TRBV2	.	TRBJ1-2	TGTGCCAGCAGGACACAGGGTTCCTATGGCTACACCTTC	CASRTQGSYGYTF
.	TRBV5-1	TRBD2	TRBJ2-2	TGCGCCAGCAGCTTGGCCGGGGGGGCCGGGGCCGGGGAGCTGTTTTTT	CASSLAGGAGAGELFF
.	TRBV6-2/TRBV6-3	TRBD1	TRBJ1-1	TGTGCCAGCAGTTACTCCGAACAGGGGAGTAAAGCTTTCTTT	CASSYSEQGSKAFF
.	TRBV19	TRBD1	TRBJ2-7	TGTGCCAGTAGTGCGAGGACAGGGGGCTACGAGCAGTACTTC	CASSARTGGYEQYF
.	TRBV28	.	TRBJ1-1	TGTGCCAGCAGTTTAGACACAGTCGCCCTTGGAGCTTTCTTT	CASSLDTVALGAFF
.	TRBV6-6	.	TRBJ1-1	TGTGCCAGCAGTCCGAGTTCGAACACTGAAGCTTTCTTT	CASSPSSNTEAFF
few	TRBV19	.	TRBJ1-2	TGTGCCAGTAGTCCCGGGGACTATGGCTACACCTTC	CASSPGDYGYTF
.	TRBV24-1	TRBD1	TRBJ2-5	TGTGCCACCAGTGATCCTAGACAGGGTCCCCAAGAGACCCAGTACTTC	CATSDPRQGPQETQYF
once	TRBV7-9	TRBD1	TRBJ2-7	TGTGCCAGCAGCTTTTCACAGGGGAACGAGCAGTACTTC	CASSFSQGNEQYF
.	TRBV7-9	.	TRBJ1-1	TGTGCCAGCAGCTTAGATCGCACAGTGAACACTGAAGCTTTCTTT	CASSLDRTVNTEAFF
.	TRBV7-2	.	TRBJ1-1	TGTGCCAGCAGCCCCTCTACGGGGATCATGAACACTGAAGCTTTCTTT	CASSPSTGIMNTEAFF
.	TRBV7-6	.	TRBJ1-1	TGTGCCAGCAGCTCCTCTTTGCGTTTGAACACTGAAGCTTTCTTT	CASSSSLRLNTEAFF
.	TRBV12-3/TRBV12-4	.	TRBJ1-1	TGTGCCAGCAGTTCGAGAGAAACAGGAGCTTTCTTT	CASSSRETGAFF